The 14 T cell receptor beta chains presented below share a single source sample, sequenced in a study of shared clonotypes between healthy human individuals. Repertoires were generated with immunoSEQ multiplex PCR, while TCRdb's copy carries only in-frame clones and drops some. The sample has approximately 2,000,000 clones, under 95% seen once; the top ten hold 0.3% to 0.4%. The sequenced material came from naive CD4+ T cells from PBMCs. Subset given: CD45RA+ positively selected. The receptors derive from a man aged 18 to 30 in good health. Some clones in this sample may be carry-over from other donors' samples.

V and J are TRBV19 and TRBJ2-1, with 12 bases fitting TRBD2. CDR1 LNHDA and CDR2 SQIVND come from the germline V gene (reference sequence). J lost 4 bases, V lost 6 bases, and 13 bases had no gene match. The CDR3 spans 18 residues. CDR3 in amino acids: CASSATSGSVGGYNEQFF. The CDR3 nucleotides are TGTGCCAGTAGCGCGACTAGCGGGAGTGTAGGCGGTTACAATGAGCAGTTCTTC.

This clone was observed a single time. This sequence joins TRBV11-2 and TRBJ2-2, with D possibly being TRBD1 or TRBD2 (5 bases each). The germline V gene encodes CDR1 SGHAT and CDR2 FQNNGV. Trimming took 5 bases from V and 4 from J, leaving 11 bases between them. The CDR3 contains 14 residues. The CDR3 DNA follows: TGTGCCAGCAGCCCGGCGAGGGGCACCGGGGAGCTGTTTTTT. Protein: CASSPARGTGELFF.

For this clone: Other DNA sequences from this sample encode an identical CDR3 as well. CDR3 amino acids: CASSLAAGGTYEQYF. CDR3 sequence (DNA): TGTGCCAGCAGCTTGGCTGCGGGAGGGACCTACGAGCAGTACTTC. This chain joins TRBV5-4 and TRBJ2-7, with TRBD2 matching 9 bases. Germline V gene data show CDR1 as SGHNT and CDR2 as YYREEE (reference sequence). J was trimmed by 2 bases and V by 0 bases; bases with no gene match: 3. CDR3 length equals 15 residues.

The V call is TRBV13, the J call TRBJ2-4; 7 positions agree with TRBD2. Germline loops: CDR1 PRHDT, CDR2 FYEKMQ (reference sequence). The CDR3 contains 15 residues. The V and J ends lost 2 bases and 3 bases, in that order; junction bases with no gene match: 4. CDR3 loop: CASSLFGGSKNIQYF. In nucleotides, the CDR3 is TGTGCCAGCAGCTTATTCGGGGGGAGCAAAAACATTCAGTACTTC.

The J gene is TRBJ2-1, the V gene TRBV4-2; 11 nucleotides agree with TRBD2. CDR1 is LGHNA, CDR2 YNFKEQ, per germline. The trim removed 3 bases at V and 4 bases at J, leaving 5 bases unmatched. The CDR3 extends over 16 amino acids. The CDR3 sequence: CASSQVGLAVYNEQFF. In DNA, the CDR3 is TGTGCCAGCAGCCAGGTGGGACTAGCGGTATACAATGAGCAGTTCTTC.

J is TRBJ2-7 and V is TRBV19, with D tentatively TRBD1 (5 bases). CDR3 length: 15 residues. Deletions cut 7 bases from V and 3 bases from J, with 19 bases between. The germline V gene has CDR1 LNHDA and CDR2 SQIVND (reference sequence). The CDR3 is CASTAPGHASYEQYF. Here the CDR3 DNA reads TGTGCCAGTACGGCCCCAGGACACGCAAGCTACGAGCAGTACTTC.

J is TRBJ2-7 and V is TRBV7-2; 10 positions agree with TRBD2. The CDR3 covers 16 residues. The junction had 8 bases not matched to a gene; V was cut back by 5 bases and J by 1 base. Germline CDR1 is SGHTA and CDR2 is FQGNSA. The DNA for the CDR3 is TGTGCCAGCAGCGTCCTCAGGACTAGCGGTTCCTACGAGCAGTACTTC. Translated, it gives CASSVLRTSGSYEQYF.

This clone came up once. The rearrangement joins TRBV7-8 to TRBJ2-7; D unresolved. The CDR3 loop spans 14 amino acids. V was cut by 5 bases and J by 0 bases, with 11 bases left in between. CDR1 is SGHVS, CDR2 FQNEAQ, per germline. The CDR3 loop reads CASSPKTGSYEQYF. The CDR3 DNA is TGTGCCAGCAGCCCCAAGACTGGCTCCTACGAGCAGTACTTC.

The rearrangement uses TRBV7-3 and TRBJ2-7; TRBD2 agrees at 7 bases. The CDR3 loop spans 15 amino acids. Looked up from germline, CDR1 is SGHTA and CDR2 is FQGTGA. The J segment lost 3 bases and the V segment lost 1 base, leaving 6 bases of the junction unmatched. CDR3 amino acids: CASSLNPSGNYEQYF. CDR3 nucleotide sequence: TGTGCCAGCAGCTTAAATCCTAGCGGAAACTACGAGCAGTACTTC.

V and J are TRBV29-1 and TRBJ1-1; D may be TRBD1 (5 bases). The CDR3 loop spans 14 amino acids. Between the trimmed V and J ends, which lost 6 bases and 3 bases, there was a span of 17 bases. Germline loops: CDR1 SQVTM, CDR2 ANQGSEA. As DNA, the CDR3 is TGCAGCGTGTCCCCGCCCGGGGGGGACACTGAAGCTTTCTTT. Amino acids: CSVSPPGGDTEAFF.

In its sample, this clone was seen a few times. This chain links TRBV6-1 with TRBJ1-4, with 7 bases lining up with TRBD1. The CDR3 consists of 16 residues. V lost 3 bases, J lost 5 bases, and 9 bases stayed unmatched. Germline V gives CDR1 MNHNS, CDR2 SASEGT. The CDR3 nucleotides are TGTGCCAGCAGTGAGAGTAAGGGACAGCTAAATGAAAAACTGTTTTTT. Translation: CASSESKGQLNEKLFF.

The chain combines TRBV7-2 with TRBJ2-7; 9 bases agree with TRBD1. J was trimmed by 5 bases and V by 1 base; bases with no gene match: 12. Germline V gene lookup returns CDR1 SGHTA and CDR2 FQGNSA. CDR3 size: 17 residues. The CDR3 reads CASSLVGLGTGYDEQYF. The CDR3 bases are TGTGCCAGCAGCTTAGTGGGCCTTGGGACAGGGTATGACGAGCAGTACTTC.

The chain carries TRBV7-6 and TRBJ2-1; TRBD2 aligns across 8 bases. V gave up 1 base and J gave up 9 bases; unmatched junction bases: 5. The germline CDR1 and CDR2 sequences are SGHVS and FNYEAQ. The CDR3 sequence is 14 residues long. The CDR3 nucleotides read TGTGCCAGCAGCTTAGTTCGGGAGGGGCGTGAGCAGTTCTTC. This codes for CASSLVREGREQFF. Variable domain in full (rest from reference TRBV7-6 and TRBJ2-1): GAGVSQSPRYKVTKRGQDVALRCDPISGHVSLYWYRQALGQGPEFLTYFNYEAQQDKSGLPNDRFSAERPEGSISTLTIQRTEQRDSAMYRCASSLVREGREQFFGPGTRLTVL.

This rearrangement joins TRBV19 to TRBJ1-3, with D unclear. The CDR3 loop spans 13 amino acids. Germline-derived CDR1 and CDR2 are LNHDA and SQIVND (reference sequence). V was cut by 7 bases and J by 4 bases, with 11 bases left in between. The CDR3 spells CASIRGRGNTIYF. The CDR3 DNA sequence: TGTGCCAGTATACGAGGGCGAGGAAACACCATATATTTT.